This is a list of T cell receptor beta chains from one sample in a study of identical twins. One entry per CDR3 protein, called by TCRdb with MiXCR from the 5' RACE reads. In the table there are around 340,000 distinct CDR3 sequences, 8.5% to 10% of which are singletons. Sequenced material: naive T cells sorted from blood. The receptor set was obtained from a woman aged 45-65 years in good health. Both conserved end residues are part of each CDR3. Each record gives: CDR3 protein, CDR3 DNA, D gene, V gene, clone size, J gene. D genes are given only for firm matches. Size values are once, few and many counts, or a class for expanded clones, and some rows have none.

CASSLERTASGYTF TGTGCCAGCAGCTTAGAGAGGACAGCTTCTGGCTACACCTTC - TRBV11-2 - TRBJ1-2
CASSKDGALSAPNEQFF TGTGCCAGCAGCAAAGATGGGGCGCTCTCGGCCCCGAATGAGCAGTTCTTC - TRBV21-1 few TRBJ2-1
CSAAWAGGLNEQFF TGCAGTGCTGCCTGGGCGGGGGGCCTCAATGAGCAGTTCTTC TRBD2 TRBV20-1 many TRBJ2-1
CASSQVFQGSDTDTQYF TGTGCCAGCAGCCAAGTGTTTCAGGGGTCGGACACAGATACGCAGTATTTT - TRBV14 - TRBJ2-3
CASSPTSGRNLEETQYF TGTGCCAGCAGCCCGACTAGCGGGAGGAATCTAGAAGAGACCCAGTACTTC TRBD2 TRBV7-6 - TRBJ2-5
CASSSLTRIGEQFF TGCGCCAGCAGCTCACTGACTAGAATTGGTGAGCAGTTCTTC - TRBV5-1 many TRBJ2-1
CASSFGVGETQYF TGCGCCAGCAGCTTCGGTGTAGGGGAGACCCAGTACTTC - TRBV5-1 few TRBJ2-5
CASSLAKLDRNQETQYF TGTGCCAGCAGCTTAGCCAAATTGGACAGGAACCAAGAGACCCAGTACTTC TRBD1 TRBV13 few TRBJ2-5
CASSSPLREGKNIQYF TGTGCCAGCAGCTCACCCCTAAGGGAGGGCAAAAACATTCAGTACTTC TRBD2 TRBV5-5 many TRBJ2-4
CAIRSPGHMQKAFF TGTGCCATCAGATCCCCGGGACACATGCAGAAAGCTTTCTTT - TRBV10-3 - TRBJ1-1
CASSSDRGLTDTQYF TGTGCCAGCAGCTCGGACAGGGGGCTAACAGATACGCAGTATTTT TRBD1 TRBV5-6 many TRBJ2-3
CASSPGGAYTEAFF TGTGCCAGCAGCCCCGGGGGGGCCTACACTGAAGCTTTCTTT - TRBV7-8 few TRBJ1-1
CASSLGVSGVQETQYF TGTGCCAGCAGCTTAGGTGTTAGCGGAGTACAAGAGACCCAGTACTTC - TRBV7-6 few TRBJ2-5
CASTGTSGGTGELFF TGCGCCAGCACCGGGACTAGCGGCGGCACCGGGGAGCTGTTTTTT TRBD2 TRBV5-1 few TRBJ2-2
CASSSAKGETQYF TGTGCCAGTAGTTCCGCCAAGGGGGAGACCCAGTACTTC - TRBV19 few TRBJ2-5
CASSSRAGGPFYEQYF TGTGCCAGCAGCTCCCGGGCGGGAGGGCCGTTCTACGAGCAGTACTTC TRBD2 TRBV14 - TRBJ2-7
CSVTEPLSGANVLTF TGCAGCGTGACTGAGCCGCTCTCTGGGGCCAACGTCCTGACTTTC - TRBV29-1 few TRBJ2-6
CASSKWTYTGELFF TGTGCCAGCAGCAAATGGACGTATACCGGGGAGCTGTTTTTT - TRBV7-9 - TRBJ2-2
CASSQASGSITDTQYF TGTGCCAGCAGCCAGGCTAGCGGGAGTATTACAGATACGCAGTATTTT TRBD2 TRBV3-1 - TRBJ2-3
CASSLATGGTGANVLTF TGTGCCAGCAGCTTAGCCACGGGGGGAACTGGGGCCAACGTCCTGACTTTC TRBD2 TRBV7-9 - TRBJ2-6
CASSPLSLAGVKETQYF TGTGCCAGCAGCCCCCTATCGCTAGCGGGCGTAAAAGAGACCCAGTACTTC TRBD2 TRBV3-1 - TRBJ2-5
CASTGSGNGNEQFF TGCGCCAGCACTGGTAGCGGGAATGGAAATGAGCAGTTCTTC TRBD2 TRBV10-2 many TRBJ2-1
CASSQVEGLGWFF TGTGCCAGCAGCCAAGTTGAAGGACTAGGGTGGTTCTTC TRBD2 TRBV4-2 many TRBJ2-1
CASSYPSQGAYEQYF TGTGCCAGCAGCTACCCTTCGCAGGGGGCCTACGAGCAGTACTTC TRBD1 TRBV7-9 many TRBJ2-7
CATSEAVPGAYNEQFF TGTGCCACCAGTGAGGCTGTACCAGGTGCCTACAATGAGCAGTTCTTC - TRBV24-1 few TRBJ2-1
CASGQGGEGEAFF TGTGCCAGCGGACAGGGGGGGGAGGGTGAAGCTTTCTTT TRBD1 TRBV6-1 - TRBJ1-1
CASSFGYNEQFF TGTGCCAGCAGCTTCGGATACAATGAGCAGTTCTTC - TRBV5-6 many TRBJ2-1
CASSYSRQDEQYF TGTGCCAGCAGTTACTCGAGACAGGACGAGCAGTATTTT - TRBV6-6 many TRBJ2-3
CSASPGTLKGDTQYF TGCAGTGCTAGTCCCGGGACACTTAAGGGCGATACGCAGTATTTT - TRBV20-1 - TRBJ2-3
CSASEGHGNKGYTF TGCAGTGCCTCCGAGGGACATGGGAATAAGGGCTACACCTTC - TRBV20-1 - TRBJ1-2
CASSLLTRGYYNEQFF TGTGCCAGCAGCCTTTTAACCCGGGGGTACTACAATGAGCAGTTCTTC - TRBV11-1 few TRBJ2-1
CASSIQFGEAFF TGTGCCAGTAGTATACAGTTCGGGGAAGCTTTCTTT - TRBV19 - TRBJ1-1
CSVSVKDIQYF TGCAGCGTTTCCGTGAAAGACATTCAGTACTTC - TRBV29-1 - TRBJ2-4
CASSLGGSLTDTQYF TGTGCCAGCAGTTTAGGGGGGAGTCTGACAGATACGCAGTATTTT - TRBV27 few TRBJ2-3
CASSESSTQYF TGTGCCAGCAGTGAATCCAGTACGCAGTATTTT - TRBV25-1 many TRBJ2-3
CASSRDLLAGGYNEQFF TGTGCCAGCAGCCGAGACTTACTAGCGGGAGGCTACAATGAGCAGTTCTTC TRBD2 TRBV3-1 few TRBJ2-1
CATQWGSGYTF TGTGCCACCCAATGGGGGTCGGGCTACACCTTC - TRBV6-2/TRBV6-3 few TRBJ1-2
CASSPDLVTEQFF TGTGCCAGCAGTCCAGATCTCGTTACTGAGCAGTTCTTC - TRBV12-3/TRBV12-4 - TRBJ2-1
CSAVFTDTQYF TGCAGTGCTGTCTTCACAGATACGCAGTATTTT - TRBV20-1 many TRBJ2-3
CASSLTLPLAGGPHEQFF TGTGCCAGCAGCTTAACTCTACCACTAGCGGGAGGGCCCCATGAGCAGTTCTTC TRBD2 TRBV7-8 many TRBJ2-1
CSVEVSSTHNTEAFF TGCAGCGTTGAAGTATCCAGTACCCACAACACTGAAGCTTTCTTT - TRBV29-1 many TRBJ1-1
CASSAVGGQNYGYTF TGTGCCAGCAGCGCCGTCGGGGGCCAGAACTATGGCTACACCTTC - TRBV7-9 - TRBJ1-2
CASSQRLGRAGNTIYF TGTGCCAGCAGCCAACGCTTGGGAAGAGCTGGAAACACCATATATTTT - TRBV3-1 few TRBJ1-3
CASSLQGRDTEAFF TGTGCCAGCAGTTTACAGGGGAGGGATACTGAAGCTTTCTTT - TRBV27 many TRBJ1-1
CASSLGLAGANGELFF TGTGCCAGCAGCTTGGGACTAGCGGGAGCGAACGGGGAGCTGTTTTTT TRBD2 TRBV3-1 - TRBJ2-2
CASSFSGRVGEQFF TGTGCCAGCAGTTTTAGCGGGAGGGTCGGTGAGCAGTTCTTC TRBD2 TRBV27 - TRBJ2-1
CSASGGTYYEQYF TGCAGTGCTAGCGGAGGGACCTACTACGAGCAGTACTTC - TRBV20-1 - TRBJ2-7
CASSKAQDRLAGVSYNEQFF TGTGCCAGCAGCAAAGCCCAAGACAGACTAGCGGGAGTATCCTACAATGAGCAGTTCTTC - TRBV21-1 - TRBJ2-1
CASSPEYGTIGTGELFF TGTGCCAGCAGCCCCGAATACGGGACAATTGGGACCGGGGAGCTGTTTTTT - TRBV4-2 many TRBJ2-2
CASSFGNVLTF TGTGCCAGCAGTTTTGGAAACGTCCTGACTTTC - TRBV27 - TRBJ2-6
CASSFSDNEQFF TGCGCCAGCAGCTTTAGTGACAATGAGCAGTTCTTC - TRBV5-1 many TRBJ2-1
CASRYGQSYEQYF TGCGCCAGCAGATACGGACAGAGCTACGAGCAGTACTTC - TRBV5-1 few TRBJ2-7
CATSRRLAGGFPDTQYF TGTGCCACCAGCAGACGGCTAGCGGGAGGTTTCCCTGATACGCAGTATTTT TRBD2 TRBV15 few TRBJ2-3
CASSPDGANTGELFF TGTGCCAGCAGCCCGGACGGTGCGAACACCGGGGAGCTGTTTTTT - TRBV11-3 - TRBJ2-2
CASSVDGAADTQYF TGTGCCAGCAGCGTAGACGGGGCGGCAGATACGCAGTATTTT - TRBV9 - TRBJ2-3
CASSRGGGDGYTF TGCGCCAGCAGCCGCGGTGGGGGTGATGGCTACACCTTC - TRBV5-1 - TRBJ1-2